The 7 T cell receptor beta chains reported below all come from one sample, sequenced in a study of T-cell reconstitution after alpha-beta-depleted transplantation in children. General study results and limits: Diversity and T-cell counts at one year after transplant derived mostly from new T cells.

It was with unique molecular identifiers that the TCRbeta library was prepared. TCRdb reprocessed the PCR reads via MiXCR and lists one record per CDR3 protein. The sample includes approximately 300,000 distinct CDR3 sequences, approximately 7.3% of them seen just once. Their antigen targets remain unknown. The material sequenced was peripheral blood, taken 360 days after TCRalphabeta/CD19-depleted stem cell transplant. All receptors come from a female patient aged 2 to 10 who had a stem cell transplant for Fanconi anemia, so the T cells may come from the graft donor.

This clonotype was seen more than once but under ten times. The CDR3 sequence: CAWSERVYEQYF. The CDR3 DNA reads as TGTGCCTGGAGTGAGAGGGTGTACGAGCAGTACTTC. The chain links TRBV30 to TRBJ2-7; D might be TRBD2 (5 bases). The germline V gene has CDR1 GTSNPN and CDR2 SVGIG (reference sequence). The V and J ends lost 1 base and 4 bases respectively, with 8 bases between them. The CDR3 runs 12 residues.

This clonotype was seen many times. The gene calls are TRBV20-1 and TRBJ2-5, with 12 nucleotides matching TRBD2. Germline CDR1 is DFQATT and CDR2 is SNEGSKA (reference sequence). This CDR3 has 15 residues. V was clipped by 5 bases and J by 5 bases; unmatched bases: 9. The DNA of the CDR3 is TGCAGTGCTCCGGGACTAGCGGGTGCGGTCGAGACCCAGTACTTC. Protein sequence: CSAPGLAGAVETQYF.

This clonotype was seen at least ten times. The chain is built from TRBV7-2 and TRBJ2-7, with 7 positions matching TRBD2. The germline V gene has CDR1 SGHTA and CDR2 FQGNSA. V trimming: 1 base; J trimming: 3 bases; junction bases outside the gene matches: 6. This CDR3 region has 15 residues. CDR3 sequence: CASSLGGAGLYEQYF. The CDR3 DNA follows: TGTGCCAGCAGCTTAGGCGGAGCGGGGCTCTACGAGCAGTACTTC.

The chain is built from TRBV5-4 and TRBJ2-5; TRBD2 agrees at 14 bases. From germline, CDR1 is SGHNT and CDR2 YYREEE (reference sequence). The CDR3 covers 17 residues. Trimming took 4 bases from V and 5 from J; bases not matched to a gene: 10. The CDR3, as DNA: TGTGCCAGCAGCGGGACTAGCGGGAGTAAGGCTAGGGAGACCCAGTACTTC. Encoded protein: CASSGTSGSKARETQYF.

There are many counts of this clonotype. This chain links TRBV20-1 with TRBJ2-1; 12 bases are shared with TRBD2. Unmatched junction bases numbered 17, after V lost 2 bases and J lost 3 bases. CDR1 and CDR2 from the germline V gene are DFQATT and SNEGSKA (reference sequence). The CDR3 has 20 amino acids. CDR3 bases: TGCAGTGCTAGAAGCCCCCTAGCGGGAGGGCCTTTCGGGGGCTACAATGAGCAGTTCTTC. Its protein product is CSARSPLAGGPFGGYNEQFF.

This rearrangement joins TRBV25-1 to TRBJ1-4; D uncertain. V was shortened by 3 bases and J by 10 bases, with 12 bases between the two germline ends. Germline V gives CDR1 MGHDK, CDR2 SYGVNS. The CDR3 totals 13 residues. The DNA for the CDR3 is TGTGCCAGCAGTGAGCCGGGAGCGGTAAAACTGTTTTTT. Amino acids: CASSEPGAVKLFF.

This clonotype has more than one count but fewer than ten. V is TRBV20-1 and J is TRBJ2-5; 7 nucleotides align to TRBD1. Germline trimming cut 0 bases from V and 7 bases from J; bases unmatched to any gene: 17. The CDR3 loop spans 17 amino acids. Germline assignment: CDR1 DFQATT and CDR2 SNEGSKA (reference sequence). The CDR3 is CSARELIPARGKGTQYF. The CDR3, as DNA: TGCAGTGCTAGAGAGTTGATCCCGGCCAGGGGGAAAGGGACCCAGTACTTC.